Listed below are T cell receptor beta chains from one sample, sequenced in a study of control samples from healthy donors and cancer patients. The assay was immunoSEQ multiplex PCR, and TCRdb's table has in-frame clones only and misses some. The table includes about 89,000 clones, approximately 87% detected once. Specimen: blood. The receptors originated from a woman aged 40-49 years in good health. Both conserved end residues are part of each CDR3. The order of the fields is J gene, V gene, D gene, clone size, CDR3 DNA, CDR3 protein. A D gene is named only where the DNA matches it firmly. Rows may omit the clone size; those that give it use once, few, many or a size class.

>TRBJ2-7|TRBV7-2|TRBD1|NA
TGTGCCAGCAGCGCCCAATCCGGAGGAACAGGGGGCCGCGAGCAGTACTTC
CASSAQSGGTGGREQYF
>TRBJ1-4|TRBV4-1|NA|few
TGCGCCAGCAGCCAAGGGCGGGAGGGAGTTTTTGCAACTAATGAAAAACTGTTTTTT
CASSQGREGVFATNEKLFF
>TRBJ2-3|TRBV4-3|NA|few
TGCGCCAGCAGCCAAGAACGTTTATCGAGGGGCACAGATACGCAGTATTTT
CASSQERLSRGTDTQYF
>TRBJ2-7|TRBV7-9|TRBD2|NA
TGTGCCAGCAGCTTCCGACTAGCGGGGGACGGCGAGCAGTACTTC
CASSFRLAGDGEQYF
>TRBJ1-1|TRBV30|TRBD1|NA
TGTGCCTGGAGTGCACGACGGACAGGGGGTTTGAACACTGAAGCTTTCTTT
CAWSARRTGGLNTEAFF
>TRBJ2-7|TRBV3-1/TRBV3-2|NA|NA
TGTGCCAGCAGCCCAGGGGCCTACGAGCAGTACTTC
CASSPGAYEQYF
>TRBJ1-4|TRBV29-1|TRBD1|NA
TGCAGCGCATCGCCGGGACAGCGTAATGAAAAACTGTTTTTT
CSASPGQRNEKLFF
>TRBJ2-3|TRBV5-1|NA|NA
TGCGCCAGCAGCCCCGGGGGATCGGTTACAGATACGCAGTATTTT
CASSPGGSVTDTQYF
>TRBJ1-3|TRBV5-4|NA|NA
TGTGCCAGCAGCAGCTACTCCCAGGGAAACACCATATATTTT
CASSSYSQGNTIYF
>TRBJ1-6|TRBV27|NA|NA
TGTGCCAGCAGTCTAACCGGCCTAGGGAATTCACCCCTCCACTTT
CASSLTGLGNSPLHF
>TRBJ2-2|TRBV7-8|NA|NA
TGTGCCAGCAGCCCTAACACCGGGGAGCTGTTTTTT
CASSPNTGELFF
>TRBJ1-2|TRBV6-5|NA|NA
TGTGCCAGCAGTTACTCACAAAACTATGGCTACACCTTC
CASSYSQNYGYTF
>TRBJ2-2|TRBV5-1|NA|NA
TGCGCCAGCAGCTTGGGTCTTGGGGCGAACACCGGGGAGCTGTTTTTT
CASSLGLGANTGELFF
>TRBJ2-2|TRBV5-4|TRBD2|NA
TGTGCCAGCAGCTTACGGACTAGCGGGAACACCGGGGAGCTGTTTTTT
CASSLRTSGNTGELFF
>TRBJ1-2|TRBV7-3|TRBD1|NA
TGTGCCAGCAGCTTAACGGGACAGGGCTATGGCTACACCTTC
CASSLTGQGYGYTF
>TRBJ1-5|TRBV6-5|NA|NA
TGTGCCAGCAGTTACTCGAAGACTTCCAATACGCCCCAGCATTTT
CASSYSKTSNTPQHF
>TRBJ2-1|TRBV18|NA|NA
TGTGCCAGCTCACCACCTTGGGGAAGGGGGAAGGAGTTCTTC
CASSPPWGRGKEFF
>TRBJ1-2|TRBV29-1|NA|NA
TGCAGCGTTGAAGATCAGGGTCCTAACTATGGCTACACCTTC
CSVEDQGPNYGYTF
>TRBJ2-7|TRBV27|NA|NA
TGTGCCAGCAGTGCAACTGGGGGGAACGAGCAGTACTTC
CASSATGGNEQYF
>TRBJ2-7|TRBV27|TRBD1|NA
TGTGCCAGCAGTTTTAAGGGGGCGCAGGGCTACGAGCAGTACTTC
CASSFKGAQGYEQYF
>TRBJ1-1|TRBV11-1|NA|NA
TGTGCCAGCAGCTTAGCGTCCGGGGGCGAGACTGAAGCTTTCTTT
CASSLASGGETEAFF
>TRBJ2-1|TRBV5-8|TRBD1|NA
TGTGCCAGCAGCTTGAGGACAGGGACCTACAATGAGCAGTTCTTC
CASSLRTGTYNEQFF
>TRBJ1-1|TRBV12-3/TRBV12-4|NA|NA
TGTGCCAGCAGTTTGGAGGGTTTTGAAGCTTTCTTT
CASSLEGFEAFF
>TRBJ2-5|TRBV5-4|TRBD2|NA
TGTGCCAGCAGCTTGGCCGCTAGCGGGGGACAGACCCAGTACTTC
CASSLAASGGQTQYF
>TRBJ2-3|TRBV4-3|TRBD2|NA
TGCGCCAGCAGCCAAGACCTAGCGGGGGCCTCAGATACGCAGTATTTT
CASSQDLAGASDTQYF
>TRBJ2-7|TRBV7-9|NA|NA
TGTGCCAGCAGCCCGCCAGGGGCGGACGAGCAGTACTTC
CASSPPGADEQYF
>TRBJ2-3|TRBV27|NA|NA
TGTGCCAGCAGTCAACAGGGATCCACAGATACGCAGTATTTT
CASSQQGSTDTQYF
>TRBJ2-1|TRBV9|NA|NA
TGTGCCAGCAGCGTAAAACGACGGAGGAGCTCCTACAATGAGCAGTTCTTC
CASSVKRRRSSYNEQFF
>TRBJ2-1|TRBV10-3|NA|NA
TGTGCCATCAGTGAGCGTGGCAGGGGTTACAATGAGCAGTTCTTC
CAISERGRGYNEQFF
>TRBJ2-2|TRBV2|NA|NA
TGTGCCAGCGTCCACCCGAACACCGGGGAGCTGTTTTTT
CASVHPNTGELFF
>TRBJ1-2|TRBV24-1|NA|NA
TGTGCCCCCAAGCGGACAGAAGCTAACTATGGCTACACCTTC
CAPKRTEANYGYTF
>TRBJ1-2|TRBV5-1|NA|NA
TGCGCCAGCAGCTTGGTGTCGCAGGGAAGCTATGGCTACACCTTC
CASSLVSQGSYGYTF
>TRBJ2-7|TRBV7-3|TRBD2|NA
TGTGCCAGCAGCTTACATAGCGGGGGAGCCTACGAGCAGTACTTC
CASSLHSGGAYEQYF
>TRBJ1-2|TRBV9|NA|NA
TGTGCCAGCAGCGTAGAGGGCGGCGGGGGGTATGGCTACACCTTC
CASSVEGGGGYGYTF
>TRBJ2-6|TRBV9|NA|once
TGTGCCAGCAGCCCTCGGGACTGGGACTCTGGGGCCAACGTCCTGACTTTC
CASSPRDWDSGANVLTF
>TRBJ2-1|TRBV4-1|NA|NA
TGCGCCAGCAGCCATTCCCGAGAGGCCTACAATGAGCAGTTCTTC
CASSHSREAYNEQFF
>TRBJ1-3|TRBV7-2|TRBD1|NA
TGTGCCAGCAGCACTGACAGGGCCCACTCTGGAAACACCATATATTTT
CASSTDRAHSGNTIYF
>TRBJ2-7|TRBV4-1|NA|once
TGCGCCAGCAGCCAAGATTGGAAAGGCACCAGAACCTACGAGCAGTACTTC
CASSQDWKGTRTYEQYF
>TRBJ2-5|TRBV20-1|NA|NA
TGCAGTGTCAGGGCCCAAGAGACCCAGTACTTC
CSVRAQETQYF
>TRBJ1-3|TRBV29-1|TRBD1|NA
TGCAGCGTTGAAGATCCGGGACAGAGCTCTGGAAACACCATATATTTT
CSVEDPGQSSGNTIYF
>TRBJ1-4|TRBV9|NA|NA
TGTGCCAGCAGCGTAGCGGGGGGCCGCAATGAAAAACTGTTTTTT
CASSVAGGRNEKLFF
>TRBJ1-1|TRBV30|NA|NA
TGTGCCTGGAGTGCTGTTGGGGACCGGGGGAGCACTGAAGCTTTCTTT
CAWSAVGDRGSTEAFF
>TRBJ1-3|TRBV18|NA|NA
TGTGCCAGCTCACCACGGTCGGGGGCCAGAAACACCATATATTTT
CASSPRSGARNTIYF
>TRBJ1-2|TRBV19|TRBD1|NA
TGTGCCAGTAGTATAGATCTTGACAGGGGGCGCGGCTATGGCTACACCTTC
CASSIDLDRGRGYGYTF
>TRBJ1-6|TRBV25-1|TRBD1|NA
TGTGCCAGCAGTCAGGGGGTTTCACCCCTCCACTTT
CASSQGVSPLHF
>TRBJ1-1|TRBV6-5|TRBD1|NA
TGTGCCAGCACCCTGAGGGGGCTGAACACTGAAGCTTTCTTT
CASTLRGLNTEAFF